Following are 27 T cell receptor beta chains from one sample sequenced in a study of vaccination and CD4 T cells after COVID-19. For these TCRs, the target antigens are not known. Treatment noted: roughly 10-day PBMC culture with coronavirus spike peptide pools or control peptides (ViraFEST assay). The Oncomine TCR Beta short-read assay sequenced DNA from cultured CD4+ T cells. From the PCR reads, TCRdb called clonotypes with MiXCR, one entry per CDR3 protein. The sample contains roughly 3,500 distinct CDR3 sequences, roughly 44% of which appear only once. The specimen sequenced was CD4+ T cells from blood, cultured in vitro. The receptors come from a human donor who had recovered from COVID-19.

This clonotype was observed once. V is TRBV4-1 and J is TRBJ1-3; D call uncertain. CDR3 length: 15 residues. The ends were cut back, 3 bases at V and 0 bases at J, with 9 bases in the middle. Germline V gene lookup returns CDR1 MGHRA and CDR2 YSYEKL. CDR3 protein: CASSHYGSSGNTIYF. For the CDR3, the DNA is TGCGCCAGCAGCCACTACGGGAGCTCTGGAAACACCATATATTTT.

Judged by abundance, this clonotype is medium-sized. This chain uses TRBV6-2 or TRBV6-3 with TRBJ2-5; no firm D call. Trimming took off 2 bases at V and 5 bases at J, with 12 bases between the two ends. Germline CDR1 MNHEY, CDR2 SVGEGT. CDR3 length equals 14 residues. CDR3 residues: CASSYLGFGETQYF. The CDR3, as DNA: TGTGCCAGCAGTTACCTAGGGTTTGGGGAGACCCAGTACTTC.

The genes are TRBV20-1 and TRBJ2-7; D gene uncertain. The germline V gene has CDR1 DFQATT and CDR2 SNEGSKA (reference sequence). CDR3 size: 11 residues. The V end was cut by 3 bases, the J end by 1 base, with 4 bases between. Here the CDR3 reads CSARGSYEQYF. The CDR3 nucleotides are TGCAGTGCTAGGGGATCCTACGAGCAGTACTTC.

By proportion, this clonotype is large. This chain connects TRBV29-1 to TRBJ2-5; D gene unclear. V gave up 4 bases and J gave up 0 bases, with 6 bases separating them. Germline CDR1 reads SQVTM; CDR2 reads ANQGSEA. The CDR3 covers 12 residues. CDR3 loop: CSVGPDQETQYF. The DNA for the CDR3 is TGCAGCGTTGGGCCAGACCAAGAGACCCAGTACTTC.

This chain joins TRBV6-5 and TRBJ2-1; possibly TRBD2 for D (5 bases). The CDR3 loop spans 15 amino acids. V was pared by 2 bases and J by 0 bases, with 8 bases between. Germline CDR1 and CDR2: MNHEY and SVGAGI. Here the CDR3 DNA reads TGTGCCAGCAGTTACGGCGGAGGCTCCTACAATGAGCAGTTCTTC. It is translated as CASSYGGGSYNEQFF.

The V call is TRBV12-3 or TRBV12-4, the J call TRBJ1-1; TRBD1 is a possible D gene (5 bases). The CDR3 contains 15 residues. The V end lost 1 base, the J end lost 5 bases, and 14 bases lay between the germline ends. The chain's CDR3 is CASSLVARERTEAFF. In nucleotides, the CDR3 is TGTGCCAGCAGTTTAGTCGCCAGGGAGCGGACTGAAGCTTTCTTT.

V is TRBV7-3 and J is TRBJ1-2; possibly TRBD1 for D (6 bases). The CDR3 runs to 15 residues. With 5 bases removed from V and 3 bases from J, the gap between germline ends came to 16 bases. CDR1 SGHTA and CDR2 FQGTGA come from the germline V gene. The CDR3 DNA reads TGTGCCAGCAGCCTCGGACAGTTACGGGACTATGGCTACACCTTC. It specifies CASSLGQLRDYGYTF.

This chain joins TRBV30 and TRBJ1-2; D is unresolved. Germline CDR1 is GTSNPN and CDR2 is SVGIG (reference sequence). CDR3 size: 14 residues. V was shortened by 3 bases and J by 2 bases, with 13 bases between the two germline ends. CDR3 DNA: TGTGCCTGGAGAAGTACTCTTGCCAACTATGGCTACACCTTC. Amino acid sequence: CAWRSTLANYGYTF. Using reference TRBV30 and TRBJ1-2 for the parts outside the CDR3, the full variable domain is SQTIHQWPATLVQPVGSPLSLECTVEGTSNPNLYWYRQAAGRGLQLLFYSVGIGQISSEVPQNLSASRPQDRQFILSSKKLLLSDSGFYLCAWRSTLANYGYTFGSGTRLTVV.

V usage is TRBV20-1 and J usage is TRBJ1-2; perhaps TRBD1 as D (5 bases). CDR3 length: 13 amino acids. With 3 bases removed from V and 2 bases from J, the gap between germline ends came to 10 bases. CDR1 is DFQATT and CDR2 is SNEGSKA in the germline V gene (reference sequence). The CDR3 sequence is CSASEGANYGYTF. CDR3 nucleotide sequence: TGCAGTGCTAGTGAAGGGGCGAACTATGGCTACACCTTC.

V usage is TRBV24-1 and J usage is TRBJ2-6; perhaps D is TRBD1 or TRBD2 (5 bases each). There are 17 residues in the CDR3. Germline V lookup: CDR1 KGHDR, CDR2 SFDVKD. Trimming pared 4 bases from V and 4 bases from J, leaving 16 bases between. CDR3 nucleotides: TGTGCCACCAGTGACCCCGGGGCCAAGGCCGGGGCCAACGTCCTGACTTTC. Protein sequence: CATSDPGAKAGANVLTF.

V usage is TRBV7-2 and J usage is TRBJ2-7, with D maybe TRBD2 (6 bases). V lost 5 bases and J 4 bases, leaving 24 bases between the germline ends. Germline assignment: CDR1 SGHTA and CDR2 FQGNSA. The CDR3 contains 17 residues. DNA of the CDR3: TGTGCCAGCAGCATAAAGGCGGGATTTGGTTTAAGATACGAGCAGTACTTC. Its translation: CASSIKAGFGLRYEQYF. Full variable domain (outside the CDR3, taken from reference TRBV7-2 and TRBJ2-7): GAGVSQSPSNKVTEKGKDVELRCDPISGHTALYWYRQSLGQGLEFLIYFQGNSAPDKSGLPSDRFSAERTGGSVSTLTIQRTQQEDSAVYLCASSIKAGFGLRYEQYFGPGTRLTVT.

The CDR3 DNA sequence: TGCGCCAGCAGCTTGGTGGCTAGCGAGAACAATGAGCAGTTCTTC. Amino acid sequence: CASSLVASENNEQFF. This chain uses TRBV5-1 with TRBJ2-1, with D perhaps matching TRBD2 (6 bases). V dropped 0 bases and J dropped 5 bases, with 12 bases sitting between them. Germline V gene data show CDR1 as SGHRS and CDR2 as YFSETQ. The CDR3 is 15 amino acids. The whole variable domain, remainder taken from reference TRBV5-1 and TRBJ2-1, is KAGVTQTPRYLIKTRGQQVTLSCSPISGHRSVSWYQQTPGQGLQFLFEYFSETQRNKGNFPGRFSGRQFSNSRSEMNVSTLELGDSALYLCASSLVASENNEQFFGPGTRLTVL.

The CDR3 coding sequence is TGTGCCAGCAGCGTTGGGACGAACACTGAAGCTTTCTTT. This encodes CASSVGTNTEAFF. The chain combines TRBV7-3 with TRBJ1-1, with D perhaps matching TRBD1 (5 bases). The V end was cut by 5 bases, the J end by 1 base, with 8 bases between. This CDR3 contains 13 residues. Germline V lookup: CDR1 SGHTA, CDR2 FQGTGA.

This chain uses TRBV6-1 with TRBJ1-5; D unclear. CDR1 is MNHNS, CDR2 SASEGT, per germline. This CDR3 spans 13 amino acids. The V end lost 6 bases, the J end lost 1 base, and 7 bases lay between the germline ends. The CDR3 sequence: CASSLRSNQPQHF. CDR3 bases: TGTGCCAGCAGCCTCCGGAGCAATCAGCCCCAGCATTTT.

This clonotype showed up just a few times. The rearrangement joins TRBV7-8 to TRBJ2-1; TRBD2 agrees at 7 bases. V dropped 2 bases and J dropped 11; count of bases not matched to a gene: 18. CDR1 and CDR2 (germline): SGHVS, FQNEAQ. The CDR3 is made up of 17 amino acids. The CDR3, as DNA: TGTGCCAGCAGCTTAATTTACGGGGGAGGGGTTTACAGTAAGCAGTTCTTC. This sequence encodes CASSLIYGGGVYSKQFF.

This chain's CDR3 is CASSLDGLEAFF. The CDR3 DNA reads as TGTGCCAGCAGCCTGGACGGCCTTGAAGCTTTCTTT. The chain has TRBV7-3 and TRBJ1-1; no clear D gene. The CDR3 is made up of 12 amino acids. Germline-derived CDR1 and CDR2 are SGHTA and FQGTGA. The V gene lost 5 bases and the J gene lost 7 bases, with 11 bases spanning the gap. Complete variable domain (other parts from reference TRBV7-3 and TRBJ1-1): GAGVSQTPSNKVTEKGKYVELRCDPISGHTALYWYRQSLGQGPEFLIYFQGTGAADDSGLPNDRFFAVRPEGSVSTLKIQRTERGDSAVYLCASSLDGLEAFFGQGTRLTVV.

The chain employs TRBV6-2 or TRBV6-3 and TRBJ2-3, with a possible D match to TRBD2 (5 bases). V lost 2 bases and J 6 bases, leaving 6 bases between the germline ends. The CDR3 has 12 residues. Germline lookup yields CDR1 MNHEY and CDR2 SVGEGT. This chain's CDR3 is CASSYRRDTQYF. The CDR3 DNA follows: TGTGCCAGCAGTTACCGGAGGGATACGCAGTATTTT.

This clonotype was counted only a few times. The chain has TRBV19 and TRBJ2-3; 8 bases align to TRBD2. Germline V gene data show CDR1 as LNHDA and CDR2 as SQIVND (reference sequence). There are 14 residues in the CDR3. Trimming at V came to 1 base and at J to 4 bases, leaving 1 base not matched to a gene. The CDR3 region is CASSIGTSPDTQYF. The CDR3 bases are TGTGCCAGTAGTATAGGGACTAGCCCAGATACGCAGTATTTT.

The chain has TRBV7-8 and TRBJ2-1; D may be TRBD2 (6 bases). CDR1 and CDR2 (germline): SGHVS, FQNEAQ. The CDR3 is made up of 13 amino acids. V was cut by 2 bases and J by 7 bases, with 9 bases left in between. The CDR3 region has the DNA TGTGCCAGCAGCTTAACCCGGGAGAATGAGCAGTTCTTC. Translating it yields CASSLTRENEQFF.

The CDR3 DNA follows: TGCGCCAGCAGCTTAGGCGGAATTGGGGGCTACACCTTC. Protein: CASSLGGIGGYTF. This chain joins TRBV5-1 and TRBJ1-2; D uncertain. The CDR3 is 13 amino acids. V dropped 2 bases and J dropped 8 bases, with 13 bases sitting between them. Germline CDR1 SGHRS, CDR2 YFSETQ.

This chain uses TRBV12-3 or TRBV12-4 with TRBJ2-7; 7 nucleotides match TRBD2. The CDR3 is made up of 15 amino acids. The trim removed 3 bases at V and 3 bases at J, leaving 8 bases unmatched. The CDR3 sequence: CASSFRTSAFYEQYF. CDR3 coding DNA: TGTGCCAGCAGTTTTCGCACTAGCGCGTTCTACGAGCAGTACTTC.

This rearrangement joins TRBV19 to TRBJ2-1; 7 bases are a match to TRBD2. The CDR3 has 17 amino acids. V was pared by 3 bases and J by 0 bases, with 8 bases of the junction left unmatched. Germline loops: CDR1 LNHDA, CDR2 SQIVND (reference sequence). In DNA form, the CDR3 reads TGTGCCAGTAGTATCTTGGTTGGCGGGGGCTCCTACAATGAGCAGTTCTTC. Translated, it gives CASSILVGGGSYNEQFF.

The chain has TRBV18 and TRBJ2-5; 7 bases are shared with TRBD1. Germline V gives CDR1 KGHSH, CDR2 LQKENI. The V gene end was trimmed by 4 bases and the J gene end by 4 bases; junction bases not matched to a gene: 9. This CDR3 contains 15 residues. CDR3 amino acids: CASSRHTGDGETQYF. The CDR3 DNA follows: TGTGCCAGCTCACGACACACAGGGGATGGAGAGACCCAGTACTTC.

For the CDR3, the DNA is TGTGCCAGCAGAGAACAGGGGGCGACCCCTGAAGCTTTCTTT. Protein: CASREQGATPEAFF. This chain uses TRBV6-1 with TRBJ1-1, with 9 bases fitting TRBD1. CDR1 is MNHNS and CDR2 is SASEGT in the germline V gene. The V gene end was trimmed by 6 bases and the J gene end by 6 bases; junction bases not matched to a gene: 8. This CDR3 has 14 residues.

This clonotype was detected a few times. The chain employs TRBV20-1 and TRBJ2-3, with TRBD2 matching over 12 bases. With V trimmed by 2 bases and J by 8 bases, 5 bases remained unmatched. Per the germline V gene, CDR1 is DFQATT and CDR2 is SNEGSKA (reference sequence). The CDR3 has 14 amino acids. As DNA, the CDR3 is TGCAGTGCTAGACTAGCGGGGGGGCCGGGTACGCAGTATTTT. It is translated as CSARLAGGPGTQYF.

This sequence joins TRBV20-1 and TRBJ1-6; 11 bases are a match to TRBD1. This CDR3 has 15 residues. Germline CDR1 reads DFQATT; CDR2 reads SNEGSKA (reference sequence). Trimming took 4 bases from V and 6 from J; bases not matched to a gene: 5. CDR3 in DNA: TGCAGTGCTATCGTTGGGACAGGGGGTAATTCACCCCTCCACTTT. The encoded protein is CSAIVGTGGNSPLHF.

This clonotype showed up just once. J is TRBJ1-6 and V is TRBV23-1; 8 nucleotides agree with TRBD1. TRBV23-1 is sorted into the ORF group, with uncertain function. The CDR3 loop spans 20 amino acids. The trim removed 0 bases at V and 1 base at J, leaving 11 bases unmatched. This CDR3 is CASSQSDRGSSWSYNSPLHF. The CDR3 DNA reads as TGCGCCAGCAGTCAATCTGACAGGGGTTCGTCTTGGTCCTATAATTCACCCCTCCACTTT.